These T cell receptor beta chains were read from a single sample in a study of cytotoxic CD8 clonotypes in ibrutinib-treated CLL. Assay used: immunoSEQ multiplex PCR; TCRdb lists only in-frame clones, some missing. The repertoire includes around 70,000 clones, about nine tenths of them detected once, and around 3.3% sits in the top ten. This sample comprised PBMCs, obtained after 12 months of ibrutinib treatment. The source of these receptors is a human donor with chronic lymphocytic leukemia. Both conserved end residues are part of each CDR3. Fields, in order: clone size, D gene, J gene, V gene, CDR3 DNA, CDR3 protein. A D gene is named only where the DNA matches it firmly. Expanded clones get a size class; other rows say once, few or many, or leave the size out.

abundance: -
d_gene: TRBD2
j_gene: TRBJ2-7
v_gene: TRBV15
CDR3nt: TGTGCCACCAGCAGAGGGACTAGCGGGACTCTCGAGCAGTACTTC
CDR3aa: CATSRGTSGTLEQYF

abundance: -
d_gene: TRBD1
j_gene: TRBJ1-1
v_gene: TRBV6-5
CDR3nt: TGTGCCAGCAGCAGATCGACAGGGAGCGGTGAAGCTTTCTTT
CDR3aa: CASSRSTGSGEAFF

abundance: -
d_gene: -
j_gene: TRBJ2-1
v_gene: TRBV6-1
CDR3nt: TGTGCCAGCAGTGAAGCTTTACTGTACAATGAGCAGTTCTTC
CDR3aa: CASSEALLYNEQFF

abundance: -
d_gene: TRBD2
j_gene: TRBJ2-1
v_gene: TRBV19
CDR3nt: TGTGCCAGTAGTCCCGGGACTAGCGGTTACAATGAGCAGTTCTTC
CDR3aa: CASSPGTSGYNEQFF

abundance: -
d_gene: -
j_gene: TRBJ1-1
v_gene: TRBV27
CDR3nt: TGTGCCAGCAGGGGGGGTTTGGCCAGGGGACCTGAAGCTTTCTTT
CDR3aa: CASRGGLARGPEAFF

abundance: -
d_gene: -
j_gene: TRBJ2-2
v_gene: TRBV18
CDR3nt: TGTGCCAGCTCAGGGGACACCGGGGAGCTGTTTTTT
CDR3aa: CASSGDTGELFF

abundance: once
d_gene: -
j_gene: TRBJ2-5
v_gene: TRBV9
CDR3nt: TGTGCCAGCACCCCGGGGGATCGAGAGACCCAGTACTTC
CDR3aa: CASTPGDRETQYF

abundance: -
d_gene: -
j_gene: TRBJ1-3
v_gene: TRBV10-1
CDR3nt: TGCGCCAGCAGTGAGTCGAGTGGGCGAGGAAACACCATATATTTT
CDR3aa: CASSESSGRGNTIYF

abundance: -
d_gene: TRBD1
j_gene: TRBJ2-7
v_gene: TRBV19
CDR3nt: TGTGCCAGTAGTATAGATGACAGGGGTTACGAGCAGTACTTC
CDR3aa: CASSIDDRGYEQYF

abundance: -
d_gene: TRBD1
j_gene: TRBJ2-2
v_gene: TRBV4-1
CDR3nt: TGCGCCAGCAGCCCAGGACAGGCGGGGAACACCGGGGAGCTGTTTTTT
CDR3aa: CASSPGQAGNTGELFF

abundance: -
d_gene: -
j_gene: TRBJ2-7
v_gene: TRBV4-2
CDR3nt: TGTGCCAGCAGCCAAGGACCGGGATACGAGCAGTACTTC
CDR3aa: CASSQGPGYEQYF

abundance: -
d_gene: -
j_gene: TRBJ1-2
v_gene: TRBV30
CDR3nt: TGTGCCTGGAGTGACCGACAGACTTCTAACTATGGCTACACCTTC
CDR3aa: CAWSDRQTSNYGYTF

abundance: -
d_gene: -
j_gene: TRBJ2-7
v_gene: TRBV28
CDR3nt: TGTGCCAGCGGGCCGGACTTTAGAAGAGGGGCCGAGGACGAGCAGTACTTC
CDR3aa: CASGPDFRRGAEDEQYF

abundance: -
d_gene: TRBD1
j_gene: TRBJ1-4
v_gene: TRBV19
CDR3nt: TGTGCCAGTAGTATAGCAATCCGGGGGACAGGGAATGAAAAACTGTTTTTT
CDR3aa: CASSIAIRGTGNEKLFF

abundance: -
d_gene: -
j_gene: TRBJ1-4
v_gene: TRBV6-5
CDR3nt: TGTGCCAGCAGCCGGGCCAGGGGCGGAGAAAAACTGTTTTTT
CDR3aa: CASSRARGGEKLFF

abundance: -
d_gene: -
j_gene: TRBJ1-1
v_gene: TRBV7-2
CDR3nt: TGTGCCAGCAGCGTCAACCTGGGAGGCACTGAAGCTTTCTTT
CDR3aa: CASSVNLGGTEAFF

abundance: -
d_gene: -
j_gene: TRBJ2-7
v_gene: TRBV5-1
CDR3nt: TGCGCCAGCAGCTTTGGGGGGACGGATTACGAGCAGTACTTC
CDR3aa: CASSFGGTDYEQYF

abundance: once
d_gene: TRBD2
j_gene: TRBJ2-1
v_gene: TRBV7-2
CDR3nt: TGTGCCAGCAGCCGTAGCGGGAGTAATCTAAATGAGCAGTTCTTC
CDR3aa: CASSRSGSNLNEQFF

abundance: -
d_gene: TRBD2
j_gene: TRBJ2-1
v_gene: TRBV2
CDR3nt: TGTGCCAGCAGCCACCCGGGACTAGCGGGAGAACATGAGCAGTTCTTC
CDR3aa: CASSHPGLAGEHEQFF

abundance: -
d_gene: -
j_gene: TRBJ1-2
v_gene: TRBV28
CDR3nt: TGTGCCAGCAGTTCGGACTGGGGCTACACCTTC
CDR3aa: CASSSDWGYTF

abundance: -
d_gene: TRBD2
j_gene: TRBJ2-2
v_gene: TRBV9
CDR3nt: TGTGCCAGCAGCGTAGAGACTAGCGGGAGGTTAGCCGGGGAGCTGTTTTTT
CDR3aa: CASSVETSGRLAGELFF

abundance: -
d_gene: TRBD1
j_gene: TRBJ2-1
v_gene: TRBV6-6
CDR3nt: TGTGCCAGCAGTTTTGGGACAGGACAGAGCGATGAGCAGTTCTTC
CDR3aa: CASSFGTGQSDEQFF

abundance: once
d_gene: -
j_gene: TRBJ2-1
v_gene: TRBV14
CDR3nt: TGTGCCAGCAGCCAATTTCGGGATTACAATGAGCAGTTCTTC
CDR3aa: CASSQFRDYNEQFF

abundance: -
d_gene: TRBD1
j_gene: TRBJ2-7
v_gene: TRBV5-1
CDR3nt: TGCGCCAGCAGCCCGTGGGCAGGGGGTTACTCCTACGAGCAGTACTTC
CDR3aa: CASSPWAGGYSYEQYF

abundance: -
d_gene: -
j_gene: TRBJ1-1
v_gene: TRBV9
CDR3nt: TGTGCCAGCAGCGTAGGGTACGCCTTGAACACTGAAGCTTTCTTT
CDR3aa: CASSVGYALNTEAFF

abundance: -
d_gene: -
j_gene: TRBJ1-2
v_gene: TRBV30
CDR3nt: TGTGCCTGGAGTGTAAGGGCAACCGGGGACTATGGCTACACCTTC
CDR3aa: CAWSVRATGDYGYTF

abundance: -
d_gene: TRBD1
j_gene: TRBJ2-7
v_gene: TRBV5-1
CDR3nt: TGCGCCAGCTCACCCGGTACAGGGGCCTACGAGCAGTACTTC
CDR3aa: CASSPGTGAYEQYF

abundance: -
d_gene: -
j_gene: TRBJ1-5
v_gene: TRBV15
CDR3nt: TGTGCCACCAGCAGTCCCCTTAGCAATCAGCCCCAGCATTTT
CDR3aa: CATSSPLSNQPQHF

abundance: -
d_gene: -
j_gene: TRBJ1-3
v_gene: TRBV4-1
CDR3nt: TGCGCCAGCAGCCAAGTTGATTTTATAGGGGACTCTGGAAACACCATATATTTT
CDR3aa: CASSQVDFIGDSGNTIYF

abundance: -
d_gene: -
j_gene: TRBJ2-5
v_gene: TRBV6-5
CDR3nt: TGTGCCAGCAGTTACAGTCTAGGAGCCACGGAGACCCAGTACTTC
CDR3aa: CASSYSLGATETQYF

abundance: -
d_gene: -
j_gene: TRBJ2-7
v_gene: TRBV5-5
CDR3nt: TGTGCCAGCAGCTTGTTTCAGGGCTACGAGCAGTACTTC
CDR3aa: CASSLFQGYEQYF

abundance: -
d_gene: TRBD1
j_gene: TRBJ2-2
v_gene: TRBV11-2
CDR3nt: TGTGCCAGCAGCATCGGGACAGGTCGGTCCGGGGAGCTGTTTTTT
CDR3aa: CASSIGTGRSGELFF

abundance: -
d_gene: -
j_gene: TRBJ2-7
v_gene: TRBV2
CDR3nt: TGTGCCAGCAGAAAAACAGGGTTATTGTCCCACGAGCAGTACTTC
CDR3aa: CASRKTGLLSHEQYF

abundance: -
d_gene: TRBD2
j_gene: TRBJ2-7
v_gene: TRBV27
CDR3nt: TGTGCCAGCAGTTCTCGACGTTGGGGACTACTTTGGGAGCAGTACTTC
CDR3aa: CASSSRRWGLLWEQYF

abundance: -
d_gene: -
j_gene: TRBJ2-7
v_gene: TRBV13
CDR3nt: TGTGCCAGCAGCTTACACTACGAGCAGTACTTC
CDR3aa: CASSLHYEQYF

abundance: -
d_gene: -
j_gene: TRBJ1-1
v_gene: TRBV7-9
CDR3nt: TGTGCCAGCAGCCACCCCTTGAACACTGAAGCTTTCTTT
CDR3aa: CASSHPLNTEAFF

abundance: -
d_gene: TRBD1
j_gene: TRBJ2-4
v_gene: TRBV2
CDR3nt: TGTGCCAGCATCCGGACAGGGCTGGGACAAAACATTCAGTACTTC
CDR3aa: CASIRTGLGQNIQYF

abundance: -
d_gene: TRBD2
j_gene: TRBJ2-4
v_gene: TRBV9
CDR3nt: TGTGCCAGCAGCGTAGGGACAATCGGCGGGAGGGACGGCAAAAACATTCAGTACTTC
CDR3aa: CASSVGTIGGRDGKNIQYF

abundance: -
d_gene: -
j_gene: TRBJ1-6
v_gene: TRBV10-3
CDR3nt: TGTGCCATCAGTGAGTCAATCGGGTGGGCAGACAATTCACCCCTCCACTTT
CDR3aa: CAISESIGWADNSPLHF

abundance: -
d_gene: TRBD1
j_gene: TRBJ2-3
v_gene: TRBV19
CDR3nt: TGTGCCAGCCGGACAGGGGGAGGGGATACGCAGTATTTT
CDR3aa: CASRTGGGDTQYF

abundance: medium-sized
d_gene: TRBD2
j_gene: TRBJ2-1
v_gene: TRBV7-9
CDR3nt: TGTGCCAGCAGCTCCCCCCGACTAGCGGGAGGGCCCAATGAGCAGTTCTTC
CDR3aa: CASSSPRLAGGPNEQFF

abundance: -
d_gene: TRBD2
j_gene: TRBJ2-1
v_gene: TRBV7-3
CDR3nt: TGTGCCAGCAGCTTATGGCGGGAGGGGCGCAATGAGCAGTTCTTC
CDR3aa: CASSLWREGRNEQFF

abundance: -
d_gene: TRBD1
j_gene: TRBJ1-2
v_gene: TRBV19
CDR3nt: TGTGCCAGTAGTGTCCCACAGGGGTCTAACTATGGCTACACCTTC
CDR3aa: CASSVPQGSNYGYTF

abundance: -
d_gene: TRBD1
j_gene: TRBJ1-2
v_gene: TRBV11-3
CDR3nt: TGTGCCAGCAGCTTGGCGTCACAGGGGGCAAAAAACTATGGCTACACCTTC
CDR3aa: CASSLASQGAKNYGYTF

abundance: -
d_gene: TRBD2
j_gene: TRBJ2-7
v_gene: TRBV11-3
CDR3nt: TGTGCCAGCACCTTAGGGGCGGGAGTCTCCTACGAGCAGTACTTC
CDR3aa: CASTLGAGVSYEQYF

abundance: -
d_gene: TRBD1
j_gene: TRBJ2-7
v_gene: TRBV19
CDR3nt: TGTGCCAGTAGAAGGACAGGGGGCGACGAATCGCGATACGAGCAGTACTTC
CDR3aa: CASRRTGGDESRYEQYF

abundance: few
d_gene: -
j_gene: TRBJ2-7
v_gene: TRBV28
CDR3nt: TGTGCCAGCAGTTTACTCTACGAGCAGTACTTC
CDR3aa: CASSLLYEQYF

abundance: -
d_gene: -
j_gene: TRBJ1-2
v_gene: TRBV4-1
CDR3nt: TGCGCCAGCAGCCAAAAGGGGTTCAGTGGCTACACCTTC
CDR3aa: CASSQKGFSGYTF

abundance: -
d_gene: TRBD1
j_gene: TRBJ1-2
v_gene: TRBV19
CDR3nt: TGTGCCAGTAGCCGCCAGGGGGCGCGCTTTGGCTACACCTTC
CDR3aa: CASSRQGARFGYTF

abundance: -
d_gene: TRBD1
j_gene: TRBJ1-2
v_gene: TRBV19
CDR3nt: TGTGCCAGTAGTCTGCAGGGGGACTATGGCTACACCTTC
CDR3aa: CASSLQGDYGYTF

abundance: -
d_gene: -
j_gene: TRBJ2-7
v_gene: TRBV16
CDR3nt: TGTGCCAGCAGCCCCCCAGACGAGCAGTACTTC
CDR3aa: CASSPPDEQYF

abundance: -
d_gene: TRBD2
j_gene: TRBJ2-7
v_gene: TRBV7-9
CDR3nt: TGTGCCAGCAGCGTACGTAGCGGGAGGTTATACGAGCAGTACTTC
CDR3aa: CASSVRSGRLYEQYF

abundance: -
d_gene: -
j_gene: TRBJ1-3
v_gene: TRBV6-1
CDR3nt: TGTGCCAGCAGTGCGTTCCTCGGAAACACCATATATTTT
CDR3aa: CASSAFLGNTIYF

abundance: -
d_gene: -
j_gene: TRBJ2-7
v_gene: TRBV7-3
CDR3nt: TGTGCCAGCAGCTTGACAGATTCCTACGAGCAGTACTTC
CDR3aa: CASSLTDSYEQYF

abundance: -
d_gene: -
j_gene: TRBJ2-7
v_gene: TRBV4-1
CDR3nt: TGCGCCAGCAGCCAAGCCCCTAGGGGCGGCTCCTACGAGCAGTACTTC
CDR3aa: CASSQAPRGGSYEQYF

abundance: once
d_gene: -
j_gene: TRBJ2-3
v_gene: TRBV6-5
CDR3nt: TGTGCCAGCAGGAGGGGGTCTGGCACAGATACGCAGTATTTT
CDR3aa: CASRRGSGTDTQYF

abundance: -
d_gene: TRBD2
j_gene: TRBJ2-2
v_gene: TRBV9
CDR3nt: TGTGCCAGCAGCGTTGGGCTAGCGGGAGTTCCCGGGGAGCTGTTTTTT
CDR3aa: CASSVGLAGVPGELFF

abundance: -
d_gene: -
j_gene: TRBJ2-7
v_gene: TRBV19
CDR3nt: TGTGCCAGTAGTATGGCGGATACCTCCTACGAGCAGTACTTC
CDR3aa: CASSMADTSYEQYF

abundance: -
d_gene: TRBD1
j_gene: TRBJ1-2
v_gene: TRBV6-6
CDR3nt: TGTGCCAGCAGTTACGCCGGGGGACAGGGTGATGGCTACACCTTC
CDR3aa: CASSYAGGQGDGYTF

abundance: -
d_gene: -
j_gene: TRBJ2-2
v_gene: TRBV5-6
CDR3nt: TGTGCCAGCACCAGACGGTCTACAGGGTACAATACCGGGGAGCTGTTTTTT
CDR3aa: CASTRRSTGYNTGELFF